A selection of T cell receptor beta chains follows, all from one sample in a study of breast tumors, draining lymph nodes, adjacent tissues. Each CDR3 protein is one row after TCRdb ran MiXCR on the multiplex PCR reads. The table has around 140,000 distinct CDR3 sequences, around a third seen once. The specimen sequenced was axillary lymph node tissue. These receptors originate from a female donor with breast cancer. Some clones in this sample may be carry-over from other donors' samples. The CDR3 runs from the conserved cysteine through the conserved F or W. A D gene is named only where the DNA matches it firmly. A row's size may be missing; if present it is once, few, many or a size class.

clone_size: NA
v_call: TRBV5-1
d_call: TRBD1
j_call: TRBJ2-2
cdr3_nt: TGCGCCAGCAGCTTGGGCGGGACAGGGGACCTGTTTTTT
cdr3_aa: CASSLGGTGDLFF

clone_size: many
v_call: TRBV11-2
d_call: NA
j_call: TRBJ1-4
cdr3_nt: TGTGCCAGCAGCTTTGGGGTGAATGAAAAACTGTTTTTT
cdr3_aa: CASSFGVNEKLFF

clone_size: many
v_call: TRBV2
d_call: TRBD1
j_call: TRBJ2-3
cdr3_nt: TGTGCCAGCAGTGACAGGGGGACAGATACGCAGTATTTT
cdr3_aa: CASSDRGTDTQYF

clone_size: many
v_call: TRBV11-2
d_call: NA
j_call: TRBJ2-7
cdr3_nt: TGTGCCAGCAGCTTCGGGAGTTTTGCCGACCCCTCCGAGCAGTACTTC
cdr3_aa: CASSFGSFADPSEQYF

clone_size: many
v_call: TRBV5-1
d_call: TRBD1
j_call: TRBJ2-2
cdr3_nt: TGCGCCAGCAGCCCTGGGACAGCTCACGGGGAGCTGTTTTTT
cdr3_aa: CASSPGTAHGELFF

clone_size: NA
v_call: TRBV20-1
d_call: TRBD2
j_call: TRBJ2-1
cdr3_nt: TGCAGTGCTAGAGTTAGCGGGAGCAATGAGCAGTTCTTC
cdr3_aa: CSARVSGSNEQFF

clone_size: few
v_call: TRBV6-5
d_call: TRBD1
j_call: TRBJ1-5
cdr3_nt: TGTGCCAGCAGCCATAGGACAGGGGCAAGCAATCAGCCCCAGCATTTT
cdr3_aa: CASSHRTGASNQPQHF

clone_size: many
v_call: TRBV7-9
d_call: TRBD2
j_call: TRBJ2-5
cdr3_nt: TGTGCCAGCAGCTTAGTGAGGGGTAGCGGGGTCCAAGAGACCCAGTACTTC
cdr3_aa: CASSLVRGSGVQETQYF

clone_size: NA
v_call: TRBV7-9
d_call: TRBD1
j_call: TRBJ1-2
cdr3_nt: TGTGCCAGCAGATCTCCCACCGGGGACAGGGTAACTGATGGCTACACCTTC
cdr3_aa: CASRSPTGDRVTDGYTF

clone_size: NA
v_call: TRBV20-1
d_call: TRBD2
j_call: TRBJ2-3
cdr3_nt: TGCAGTGCTAGAGTAGCGGGGGGCCGGAGCACAGATACGCAGTATTTT
cdr3_aa: CSARVAGGRSTDTQYF

clone_size: many
v_call: TRBV20-1
d_call: NA
j_call: TRBJ2-7
cdr3_nt: TGCAGTGCTAGTCGTCCCAGTGGAGGGGGCGAGCAGTACTTC
cdr3_aa: CSASRPSGGGEQYF

clone_size: many
v_call: TRBV7-2
d_call: NA
j_call: TRBJ1-3
cdr3_nt: TGTGCCAGCACCCCTGGAGGTTTCGGAAACACCATATATTTT
cdr3_aa: CASTPGGFGNTIYF

clone_size: many
v_call: TRBV20-1
d_call: NA
j_call: TRBJ2-7
cdr3_nt: TGCAGTGCTAGAGATGTGTGGCGAGGGGGCTCCTACGAGCAGTACTTC
cdr3_aa: CSARDVWRGGSYEQYF

clone_size: many
v_call: TRBV19
d_call: NA
j_call: TRBJ2-1
cdr3_nt: TGTGCCAGTAGTATAAAACAGGGTAATGAGCAGTTCTTC
cdr3_aa: CASSIKQGNEQFF

clone_size: NA
v_call: TRBV19
d_call: NA
j_call: TRBJ2-1
cdr3_nt: TGTGCCAGTAGTATAGGGCTAGTGGGAACAGATACGCAGTTCTTC
cdr3_aa: CASSIGLVGTDTQFF

clone_size: once
v_call: TRBV24-1
d_call: NA
j_call: TRBJ1-4
cdr3_nt: TGTGCCACCAGTGATACGACAGGTGATCTGTTTTTT
cdr3_aa: CATSDTTGDLFF

clone_size: NA
v_call: TRBV7-2
d_call: NA
j_call: TRBJ2-5
cdr3_nt: TGTGCCAGCAGCGTTGAATCCCCTGGGGGGTCGGAGACCCAGTACTTC
cdr3_aa: CASSVESPGGSETQYF

clone_size: NA
v_call: TRBV7-2
d_call: TRBD2
j_call: TRBJ2-5
cdr3_nt: TGTGCCAGCGGTCCAACCGGGGGGGGCGAGACCCAGTACTTC
cdr3_aa: CASGPTGGGETQYF

clone_size: few
v_call: TRBV10-1
d_call: NA
j_call: TRBJ2-3
cdr3_nt: TGCGCCAGCAGTGAGAGGGACCCGGACACAGATACGCAGTATTTT
cdr3_aa: CASSERDPDTDTQYF

clone_size: many
v_call: TRBV5-1
d_call: NA
j_call: TRBJ2-5
cdr3_nt: TGCGCCAGCAGCCAAGACAGAAACCAAGAGACCCAGTACTTC
cdr3_aa: CASSQDRNQETQYF

clone_size: many
v_call: TRBV11-2
d_call: TRBD1
j_call: TRBJ1-2
cdr3_nt: TGTGCCAGCAGCTTGGGGACAGGGGTGTCTCCCACCTTC
cdr3_aa: CASSLGTGVSPTF

clone_size: many
v_call: TRBV12-3/TRBV12-4
d_call: TRBD1
j_call: TRBJ2-3
cdr3_nt: TGTGCCAGCAACCCTTCCCTCTTACAGGGGGCAAGCACAGATACGCAGTATTTT
cdr3_aa: CASNPSLLQGASTDTQYF

clone_size: many
v_call: TRBV5-5
d_call: TRBD1
j_call: TRBJ2-3
cdr3_nt: TGTGCCAGCAGCTTCCAGGGGGCAGGGACAGATACGCAGTATTTT
cdr3_aa: CASSFQGAGTDTQYF

clone_size: NA
v_call: TRBV7-9
d_call: NA
j_call: TRBJ2-2
cdr3_nt: NA
cdr3_aa: CASSFYICSVTNTGELFF

clone_size: NA
v_call: TRBV19
d_call: NA
j_call: TRBJ1-5
cdr3_nt: TGTGCCAGTAGTACCCCCCGAGCAGATCAGCCCCAGCATTTT
cdr3_aa: CASSTPRADQPQHF

clone_size: many
v_call: TRBV7-9
d_call: NA
j_call: TRBJ2-3
cdr3_nt: TGTGCCAGCAGCTTAAAGGGGCGCCGCACAGATACGCAGTATTTT
cdr3_aa: CASSLKGRRTDTQYF

clone_size: NA
v_call: TRBV18
d_call: NA
j_call: TRBJ2-1
cdr3_nt: TGTGCCAGCTCCCTGGACATGGTTGAGCAGTTCTTC
cdr3_aa: CASSLDMVEQFF

clone_size: few
v_call: TRBV18
d_call: TRBD1
j_call: TRBJ1-1
cdr3_nt: TGTGCCAGCTCCCTAGACAGGGCGACTGAAGCTTTCTTT
cdr3_aa: CASSLDRATEAFF

clone_size: NA
v_call: TRBV7-8
d_call: NA
j_call: TRBJ1-5
cdr3_nt: TGTGCCAGCAGCTCGATAGATAGCAATCAGCCCCAGCATTTT
cdr3_aa: CASSSIDSNQPQHF

clone_size: NA
v_call: TRBV7-2
d_call: NA
j_call: TRBJ1-5
cdr3_nt: TGTGCCAGCAGCTTAGCGGGCAGGGTTAATCAGCCCCAGCATTTT
cdr3_aa: CASSLAGRVNQPQHF

clone_size: NA
v_call: TRBV6-1
d_call: NA
j_call: TRBJ1-6
cdr3_nt: TGTGCCAGCAGTCCCGGAGGGGGTAGGAGCTCCTATAATTCACCCCTCCACTTT
cdr3_aa: CASSPGGGRSSYNSPLHF

clone_size: many
v_call: TRBV15
d_call: NA
j_call: TRBJ2-1
cdr3_nt: TGTGCCACCACCAACGCTGGGGGCCTAGCCGGGCGTCACAATGAGCAGTTCTTC
cdr3_aa: CATTNAGGLAGRHNEQFF

clone_size: many
v_call: TRBV6-6
d_call: NA
j_call: TRBJ1-3
cdr3_nt: TGTGCCAGCAGCTCCGCGGGGTGGGAGAACACCATATATTTT
cdr3_aa: CASSSAGWENTIYF

clone_size: many
v_call: TRBV2
d_call: NA
j_call: TRBJ2-3
cdr3_nt: TGTGCCAGCAGTTGGGGCCCACACGATACGCAGTATTTT
cdr3_aa: CASSWGPHDTQYF

clone_size: NA
v_call: TRBV10-3
d_call: NA
j_call: TRBJ1-4
cdr3_nt: TGTGCTTGCAGTTGGGGGGGCCTTAATGAAAAACTGTTTTTT
cdr3_aa: CACSWGGLNEKLFF

clone_size: NA
v_call: TRBV10-2
d_call: NA
j_call: TRBJ1-1
cdr3_nt: TGCGCCAGCAGTGAGTCTAAGGGGGGCACTGAAGCTTTCTTT
cdr3_aa: CASSESKGGTEAFF

clone_size: NA
v_call: TRBV7-9
d_call: TRBD2
j_call: TRBJ2-6
cdr3_nt: TGTGCCAGCAGCTTAGGGACTAGCGGGGACAACGTCCTGACTTTC
cdr3_aa: CASSLGTSGDNVLTF

clone_size: many
v_call: TRBV30
d_call: NA
j_call: TRBJ1-5
cdr3_nt: TGTGCCTGGAGTAGAAGCTCGGGCAATCAGCCCCAGCATTTT
cdr3_aa: CAWSRSSGNQPQHF

clone_size: many
v_call: TRBV18
d_call: NA
j_call: TRBJ2-3
cdr3_nt: TGTGCCAGCTCACCCACAGATACGCAGTATTTT
cdr3_aa: CASSPTDTQYF